A single sample is the source of the 21 T cell receptor beta chains below, sequenced in a study of cytomegalovirus exposure and HLA in healthy donors. In the PCR, 60 Vbeta and 13 Jbeta primers were used. Sequencing was performed with immunoSEQ multiplex PCR; in TCRdb, only in-frame clones are kept and a portion is missing. The sample carries around 180,000 clones, about four fifths recorded once. Sequenced input: PBMCs. These receptor sequences come from a woman aged 25 to 39 in good health and CMV-seropositive.

This clone occurred a few times. The chain uses TRBV6-1 and TRBJ2-5; D is possibly TRBD1 (6 bases). Trimming stripped 3 bases from V and 1 base from J, with 12 bases between. The CDR3 is 15 residues long. Germline V gene data show CDR1 as MNHNS and CDR2 as SASEGT. The CDR3 sequence: CASSEWTAIQETQYF. CDR3 coding DNA: TGTGCCAGCAGTGAGTGGACAGCTATCCAAGAGACCCAGTACTTC.

This clone was recorded once. DNA of the CDR3: TGTGCCAGCAGTTCAGGGGCACAGCCCCAGCATTTT. Its translation is CASSSGAQPQHF. The V call is TRBV7-9, the J call TRBJ1-5; D possibly corresponds to TRBD1 (6 bases). The CDR3 runs to 12 residues. V gave up 6 bases and J gave up 7 bases, with 10 bases separating them. Germline-derived CDR1 and CDR2 are SEHNR and FQNEAQ (reference sequence).

The chain employs TRBV6-1 and TRBJ1-1; TRBD1 aligns across 7 bases. The CDR3 is made up of 13 amino acids. Trimming cost V 11 bases and J 1 base; bases outside gene matches: 7. Germline V CDR1 and CDR2: MNHNS, SASEGT. CDR3 sequence reads: CALRQGKNTEAFF. Here the CDR3 DNA reads TGTGCCTTACGACAGGGAAAGAACACTGAAGCTTTCTTT.

This clone turned up a few times. The rearrangement links TRBV4-2 to TRBJ2-1; 8 bases map to TRBD2. The CDR3 is 16 amino acids. Trimming at V came to 0 bases and at J to 4 bases, leaving 5 bases not matched to a gene. Per the germline V gene, CDR1 is LGHNA and CDR2 is YNFKEQ. The CDR3 reads CASSQDTSGSYNEQFF. The CDR3 DNA is TGTGCCAGCAGCCAAGATACCAGCGGGAGTTACAATGAGCAGTTCTTC.

In DNA, the CDR3 is TGTGCCAGCAGAGTACCGGGACAGGACTCCGAGCAGTACTTC. This sequence encodes CASRVPGQDSEQYF. The chain is built from TRBV6-1 and TRBJ2-7; 8 nucleotides align to TRBD1. The germline V gene encodes CDR1 MNHNS and CDR2 SASEGT. This CDR3 region has 14 residues. V dropped 6 bases and J dropped 6; count of bases not matched to a gene: 10.

The chain carries TRBV15 and TRBJ2-7; TRBD2 might be the D (6 bases). Germline CDR1 reads LNHNV; CDR2 reads YYDKDF (reference sequence). This CDR3 has 15 amino acids. The V end lost 1 base, the J end lost 1 base, and 11 bases lay between the germline ends. This CDR3 is CATSRGRGGSYEQYF. CDR3 coding DNA: TGTGCCACCAGCAGAGGTCGCGGAGGGTCCTACGAGCAGTACTTC.

Comment on this clone: At one end the junction does not follow the germline gene, possibly because of a read error. This sequence joins TRBV7-9 and TRBJ1-6; D is perhaps TRBD1 (5 bases). The CDR3 length is 15 residues. Germline V gene sequence: CDR1 SEHNR, CDR2 FQNEAQ (reference sequence). In nucleotides, the CDR3 is TGTTCCAGCAGCGAAGGGGAGGGTCATAATTCACCCCTCCACTTT. Translation: CSSSEGEGHNSPLHF.

The chain is built from TRBV7-2 and TRBJ1-5, with a tentative D call TRBD1 (5 bases). The CDR3 is made up of 17 amino acids. Trimming took 1 base from V and 4 from J, leaving 17 bases between them. Germline loops: CDR1 SGHTA, CDR2 FQGNSA. The CDR3 region has the DNA TGTGCCAGCAGCTTAGGTCGAGGTCCGGCAGGGAATCAGCCCCAGCATTTT. This sequence encodes CASSLGRGPAGNQPQHF.

The chain carries TRBV5-3 and TRBJ1-5, with D maybe TRBD1 (6 bases). TRBV5-3 belongs to the ORF category, with a function that is uncertain. Trimming took off 2 bases at V and 6 bases at J, with 18 bases between the two ends. The CDR3 loop spans 16 amino acids. The CDR3 DNA follows: TGTGCCAGAAGCTTTCCTATCACAGGGAGCGGTCAGCCCCAGCATTTT. It encodes CARSFPITGSGQPQHF.

The CDR3 coding sequence is TGTGCCAGCAGTTCCAGCGGTAATGAGCAGTTCTTC. Protein: CASSSSGNEQFF. The chain combines TRBV28 with TRBJ2-1, with D perhaps matching TRBD2 (5 bases). CDR3 length: 12 residues. Trimming removed 4 bases from V and 7 bases from J, with 8 bases in between. Germline V gene sequence: CDR1 MDHEN, CDR2 SYDVKM.

The chain has TRBV6-1 and TRBJ1-1; 7 bases fit TRBD1. The germline CDR1 and CDR2 sequences are MNHNS and SASEGT. The CDR3 is 12 residues long. V shed 5 bases and J 6 bases; nucleotides not matched to a gene: 3. For the CDR3, the DNA is TGTGCCAGCAGTTTCCAGGGGGCTGAAGCTTTCTTT. This codes for CASSFQGAEAFF.

The genes are TRBV2 and TRBJ2-5; no definite D call. The CDR3 totals 14 residues. V was pared by 8 bases and J by 9 bases, with 22 bases between. The germline gives CDR1 SNHLY, CDR2 FYNNEI. CDR3 sequence reads: CASDNGLAPRSQYF. The CDR3 DNA is TGTGCCAGCGATAATGGGCTGGCCCCAAGGTCCCAGTACTTC.

A remark on this clone: The junction differs from germline at one of its ends, possibly a read error. This chain uses TRBV2 with TRBJ2-7, with TRBD2 matching over 9 bases. Germline V gene lookup returns CDR1 SNHLY and CDR2 FYNNEI. This CDR3 has 12 amino acids. The CDR3 sequence: CASSEGFGSGGF. The CDR3 DNA reads TGTGCCAGCAGTGAAGGTTTCGGTAGCGGGGGCTTC.

A few counts support this clone. The chain uses TRBV5-4 and TRBJ2-7; 7 bases agree with TRBD1. Trimming cost V 4 bases and J 6 bases; bases outside gene matches: 7. CDR1 SGHNT and CDR2 YYREEE come from the germline V gene (reference sequence). CDR3 length equals 13 residues. The CDR3 bases are TGTGCCAGCAGCGTACCACAGGGGAGCGAGCAGTACTTC. Amino acids: CASSVPQGSEQYF.

The rearrangement joins TRBV28 to TRBJ1-1; 8 bases are a match to TRBD1. J gave up 7 bases and V 2 bases, and 6 bases lay outside the gene matches. Germline V gene lookup returns CDR1 MDHEN and CDR2 SYDVKM. The CDR3 is made up of 14 amino acids. Here the CDR3 reads CASSLAGTGVEAFF. CDR3 in DNA: TGTGCCAGCAGTTTAGCGGGGACAGGAGTTGAAGCTTTCTTT.

The rearrangement links TRBV28 to TRBJ2-7; tentatively, D is TRBD2 (5 bases). The V gene's germline CDR1 is MDHEN and CDR2 SYDVKM. Between the trimmed V and J ends, which lost 3 bases and 2 bases, there was a span of 17 bases. The CDR3 is 16 amino acids. The DNA of the CDR3 is TGTGCCAGCAGTTTCGCTGCGGGTAGATTTCCCTACGAGCAGTACTTC. Encoded protein: CASSFAAGRFPYEQYF.

This clone has a single count. The rearrangement uses TRBV7-9 and TRBJ2-5; D uncertain. The V end was cut by 2 bases, the J end by 4 bases, with 8 bases between. There are 13 residues in the CDR3. Germline loops: CDR1 SEHNR, CDR2 FQNEAQ (reference sequence). CDR3 in DNA: TGTGCCAGCAGCTTAAGCAGGCCAGAGACCCAGTACTTC. It is translated as CASSLSRPETQYF.

A single count supports this clone. The chain links TRBV6-1 to TRBJ2-7, with D possibly TRBD1 on 5 matching bases. CDR3 length equals 15 residues. Germline CDR1 and CDR2: MNHNS and SASEGT. Trimming took 1 base from V and 2 from J, leaving 12 bases between them. The CDR3 loop is CASSEEVTVTYEQYF. DNA of the CDR3: TGTGCCAGCAGTGAAGAGGTGACAGTGACCTACGAGCAGTACTTC.

This chain joins TRBV27 and TRBJ2-1; 8 nucleotides line up with TRBD1. Germline assignment: CDR1 MNHEY and CDR2 SMNVEV (reference sequence). J was trimmed by 5 bases and V by 5 bases; bases with no gene match: 11. There are 16 residues in the CDR3. The CDR3 reads CASSPWTGLGDNEQFF. The DNA for the CDR3 is TGTGCCAGCAGTCCTTGGACAGGGCTTGGGGACAATGAGCAGTTCTTC.

The chain carries TRBV9 and TRBJ1-2; TRBD1 agrees at 7 bases. J gave up 9 bases and V 4 bases, and 12 bases lay outside the gene matches. This CDR3 is built from 14 residues. The germline gives CDR1 SGDLS, CDR2 YYNGEE. This CDR3 is CASSPGETGSRYTF. Written as DNA, the CDR3 is TGTGCCAGCAGCCCTGGGGAGACAGGGTCGCGCTACACCTTC.

J is TRBJ2-3 and V is TRBV5-1, with 9 bases identical to TRBD2. The CDR3 is 16 amino acids. Germline V gene data show CDR1 as SGHRS and CDR2 as YFSETQ. The V and J ends lost 1 base and 4 bases, in that order; junction bases with no gene match: 7. The CDR3 DNA sequence: TGCGCCAGCAGCTTGTCCGGCGGGGGGGCCGCAGATACGCAGTATTTT. Translated: CASSLSGGGAADTQYF.